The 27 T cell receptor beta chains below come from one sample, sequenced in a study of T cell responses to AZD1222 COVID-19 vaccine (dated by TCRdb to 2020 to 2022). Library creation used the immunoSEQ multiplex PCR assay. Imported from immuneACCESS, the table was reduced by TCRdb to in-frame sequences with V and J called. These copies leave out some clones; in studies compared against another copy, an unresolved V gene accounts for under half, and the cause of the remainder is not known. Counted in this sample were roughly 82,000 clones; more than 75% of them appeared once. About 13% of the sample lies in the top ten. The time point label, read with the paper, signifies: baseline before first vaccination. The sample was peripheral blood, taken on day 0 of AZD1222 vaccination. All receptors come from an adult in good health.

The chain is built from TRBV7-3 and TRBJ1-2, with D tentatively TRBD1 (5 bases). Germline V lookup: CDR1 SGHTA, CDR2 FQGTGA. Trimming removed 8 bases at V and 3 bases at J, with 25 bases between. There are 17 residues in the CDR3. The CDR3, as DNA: TGTGCCAGCCAGAACGTAAGGGGCAGGGCTTTCGACTATGGCTACACCTTC. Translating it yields CASQNVRGRAFDYGYTF.

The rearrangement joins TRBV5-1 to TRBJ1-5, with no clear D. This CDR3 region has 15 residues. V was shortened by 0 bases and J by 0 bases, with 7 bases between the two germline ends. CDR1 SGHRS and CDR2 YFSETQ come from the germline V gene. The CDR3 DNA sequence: TGCGCCAGCAGCTTGGTGGGCCATAGCAATCAGCCCCAGCATTTT. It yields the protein CASSLVGHSNQPQHF.

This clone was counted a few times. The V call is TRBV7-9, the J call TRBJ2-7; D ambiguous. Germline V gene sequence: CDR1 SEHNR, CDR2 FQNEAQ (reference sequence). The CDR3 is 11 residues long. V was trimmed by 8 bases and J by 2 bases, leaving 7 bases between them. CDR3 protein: CASAEAYEQYF. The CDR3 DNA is TGTGCCAGCGCTGAGGCCTACGAGCAGTACTTC.

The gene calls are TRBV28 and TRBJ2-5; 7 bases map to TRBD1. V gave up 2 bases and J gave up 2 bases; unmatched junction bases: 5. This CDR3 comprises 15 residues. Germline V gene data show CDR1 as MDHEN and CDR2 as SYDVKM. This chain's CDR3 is CASSLPRDRQETQYF. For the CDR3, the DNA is TGTGCCAGCAGTTTACCTCGGGACAGACAAGAGACCCAGTACTTC.

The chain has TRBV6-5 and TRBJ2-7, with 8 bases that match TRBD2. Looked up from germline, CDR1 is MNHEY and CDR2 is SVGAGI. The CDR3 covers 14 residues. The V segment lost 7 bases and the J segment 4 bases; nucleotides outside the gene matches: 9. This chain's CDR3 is CASTNGRGKYEQYF. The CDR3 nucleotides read TGTGCCAGCACTAACGGGAGGGGTAAATACGAGCAGTACTTC.

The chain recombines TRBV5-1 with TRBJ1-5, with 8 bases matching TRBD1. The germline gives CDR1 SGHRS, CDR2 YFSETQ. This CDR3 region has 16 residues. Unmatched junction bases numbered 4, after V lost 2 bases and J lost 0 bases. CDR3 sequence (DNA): TGCGCCAGCAGCTTTCGCAGGGGGCATAGCAATCAGCCCCAGCATTTT. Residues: CASSFRRGHSNQPQHF.

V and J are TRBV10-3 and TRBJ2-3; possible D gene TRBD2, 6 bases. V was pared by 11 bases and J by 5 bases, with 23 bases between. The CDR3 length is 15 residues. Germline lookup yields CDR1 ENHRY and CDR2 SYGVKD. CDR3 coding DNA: TGTGCCGCCGACAGTAACGCGAGGGGAGGAGATACGCAGTATTTT. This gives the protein CAADSNARGGDTQYF.

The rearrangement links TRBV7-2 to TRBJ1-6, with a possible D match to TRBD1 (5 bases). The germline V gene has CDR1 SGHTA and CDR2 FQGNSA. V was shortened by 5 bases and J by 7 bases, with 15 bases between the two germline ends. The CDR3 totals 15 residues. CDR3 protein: CASSPHQGRNSPLHF. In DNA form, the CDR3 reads TGTGCCAGCAGCCCCCATCAGGGTCGGAATTCACCCCTCCACTTT. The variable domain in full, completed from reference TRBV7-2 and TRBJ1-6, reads GAGVSQSPSNKVTEKGKDVELRCDPISGHTALYWYRQSLGQGLEFLIYFQGNSAPDKSGLPSDRFSAERTGGSVSTLTIQRTQQEDSAVYLCASSPHQGRNSPLHFGNGTRLTVT.

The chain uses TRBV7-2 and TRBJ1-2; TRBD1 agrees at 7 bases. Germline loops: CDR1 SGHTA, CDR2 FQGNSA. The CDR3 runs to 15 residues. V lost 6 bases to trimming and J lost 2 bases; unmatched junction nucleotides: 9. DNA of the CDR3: TGTGCCAGCAGAACCTCGACAGGGAAGAACTATGGCTACACCTTC. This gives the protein CASRTSTGKNYGYTF. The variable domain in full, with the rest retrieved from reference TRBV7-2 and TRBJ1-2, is GAGVSQSPSNKVTEKGKDVELRCDPISGHTALYWYRQSLGQGLEFLIYFQGNSAPDKSGLPSDRFSAERTGGSVSTLTIQRTQQEDSAVYLCASRTSTGKNYGYTFGSGTRLTVV.

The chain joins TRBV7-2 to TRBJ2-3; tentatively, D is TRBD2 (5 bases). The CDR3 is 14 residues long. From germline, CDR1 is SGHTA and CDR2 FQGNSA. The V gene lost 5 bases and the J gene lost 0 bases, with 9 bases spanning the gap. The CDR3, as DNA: TGTGCCAGCAGCATTCGGGGTAGCACAGATACGCAGTATTTT. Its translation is CASSIRGSTDTQYF.

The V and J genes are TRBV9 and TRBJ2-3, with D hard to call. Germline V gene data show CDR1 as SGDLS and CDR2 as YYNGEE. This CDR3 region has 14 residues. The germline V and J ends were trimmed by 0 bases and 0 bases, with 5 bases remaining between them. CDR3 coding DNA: TGTGCCAGCAGCGTAGTACTCAGCACAGATACGCAGTATTTT. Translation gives CASSVVLSTDTQYF.

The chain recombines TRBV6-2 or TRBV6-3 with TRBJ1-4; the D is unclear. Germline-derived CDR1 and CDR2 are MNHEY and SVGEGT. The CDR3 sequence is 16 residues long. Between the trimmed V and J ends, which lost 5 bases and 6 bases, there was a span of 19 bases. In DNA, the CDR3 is TGTGCCAGCAGTCACACCAGAGGAGGGCCTGATGAAAAACTGTTTTTT. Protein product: CASSHTRGGPDEKLFF.

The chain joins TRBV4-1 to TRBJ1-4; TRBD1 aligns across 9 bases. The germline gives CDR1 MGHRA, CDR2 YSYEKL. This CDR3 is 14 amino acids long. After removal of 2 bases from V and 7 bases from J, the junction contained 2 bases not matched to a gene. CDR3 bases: TGCGCCAGCAGCCAACGGGGACAGGGTGAAAAACTGTTTTTT. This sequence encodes CASSQRGQGEKLFF.

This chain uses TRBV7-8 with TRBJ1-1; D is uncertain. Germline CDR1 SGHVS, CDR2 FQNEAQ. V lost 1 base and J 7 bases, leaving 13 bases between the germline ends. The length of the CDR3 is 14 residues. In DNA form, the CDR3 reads TGTGCCAGCAGCTTAGGAAGTGCGGGGAATGAAGCTTTCTTT. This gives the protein CASSLGSAGNEAFF.

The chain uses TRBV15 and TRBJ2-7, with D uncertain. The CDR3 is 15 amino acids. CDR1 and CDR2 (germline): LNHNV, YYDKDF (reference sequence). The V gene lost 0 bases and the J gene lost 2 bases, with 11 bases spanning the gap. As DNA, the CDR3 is TGTGCCACCAGCAGAGATAAGGGTTTCCCCTACGAGCAGTACTTC. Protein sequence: CATSRDKGFPYEQYF.

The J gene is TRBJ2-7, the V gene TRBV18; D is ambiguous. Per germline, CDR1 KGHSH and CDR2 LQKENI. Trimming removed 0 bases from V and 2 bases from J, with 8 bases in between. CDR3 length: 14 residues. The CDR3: CASSPPAGTYEQYF. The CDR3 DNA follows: TGTGCCAGCTCACCACCGGCCGGAACCTACGAGCAGTACTTC.

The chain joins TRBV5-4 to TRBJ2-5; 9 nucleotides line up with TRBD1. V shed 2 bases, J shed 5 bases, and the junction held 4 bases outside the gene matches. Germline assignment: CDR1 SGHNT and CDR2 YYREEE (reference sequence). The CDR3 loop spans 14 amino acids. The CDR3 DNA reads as TGTGCCAGCAGCTTAAACAGGGGGCAGGAGACCCAGTACTTC. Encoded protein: CASSLNRGQETQYF. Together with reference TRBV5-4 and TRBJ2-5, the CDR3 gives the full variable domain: ETGVTQSPTHLIKTRGQQVTLRCSSQSGHNTVSWYQQALGQGPQFIFQYYREEENGRGNFPPRFSGLQFPNYSSELNVNALELDDSALYLCASSLNRGQETQYFGPGTRLLVL.

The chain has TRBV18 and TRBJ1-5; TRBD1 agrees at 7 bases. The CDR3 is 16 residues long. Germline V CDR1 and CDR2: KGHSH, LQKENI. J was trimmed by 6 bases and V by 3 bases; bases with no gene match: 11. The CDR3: CASSPAQPGGSQPQHF. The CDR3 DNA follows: TGTGCCAGCTCACCCGCCCAACCAGGGGGTAGTCAGCCCCAGCATTTT.

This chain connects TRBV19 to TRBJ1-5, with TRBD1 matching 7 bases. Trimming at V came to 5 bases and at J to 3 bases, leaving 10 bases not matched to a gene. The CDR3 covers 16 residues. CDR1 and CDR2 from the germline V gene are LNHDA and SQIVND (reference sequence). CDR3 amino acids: CASSDPGTAYNQPQHF. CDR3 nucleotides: TGTGCCAGTAGTGACCCCGGGACAGCCTACAATCAGCCCCAGCATTTT. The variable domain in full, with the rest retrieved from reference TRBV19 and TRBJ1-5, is DGGITQSPKYLFRKEGQNVTLSCEQNLNHDAMYWYRQDPGQGLRLIYYSQIVNDFQKGDIAEGYSVSREKKESFPLTVTSAQKNPTAFYLCASSDPGTAYNQPQHFGDGTRLSIL.

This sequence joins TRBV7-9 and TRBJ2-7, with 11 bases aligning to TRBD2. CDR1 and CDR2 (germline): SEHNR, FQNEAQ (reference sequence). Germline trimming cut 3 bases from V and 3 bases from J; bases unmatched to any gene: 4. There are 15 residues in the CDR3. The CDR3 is CASSLRLAGSYEQYF. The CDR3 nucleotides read TGTGCCAGCAGCTTGAGACTAGCGGGAAGCTACGAGCAGTACTTC.

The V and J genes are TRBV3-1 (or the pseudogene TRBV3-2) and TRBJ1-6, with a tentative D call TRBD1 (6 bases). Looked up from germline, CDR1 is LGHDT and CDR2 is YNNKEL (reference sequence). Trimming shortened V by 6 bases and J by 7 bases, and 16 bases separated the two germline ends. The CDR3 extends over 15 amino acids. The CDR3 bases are TGTGCCAGCAGTCCCAGGGGTATAGGGAATTCACCCCTCCACTTT. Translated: CASSPRGIGNSPLHF.

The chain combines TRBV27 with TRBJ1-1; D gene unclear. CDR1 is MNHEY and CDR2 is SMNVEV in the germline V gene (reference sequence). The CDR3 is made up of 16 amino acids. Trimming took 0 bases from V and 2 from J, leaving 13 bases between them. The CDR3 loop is CASSLSVSNFNTEAFF. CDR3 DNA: TGTGCCAGCAGTTTATCGGTTTCCAACTTCAACACTGAAGCTTTCTTT.

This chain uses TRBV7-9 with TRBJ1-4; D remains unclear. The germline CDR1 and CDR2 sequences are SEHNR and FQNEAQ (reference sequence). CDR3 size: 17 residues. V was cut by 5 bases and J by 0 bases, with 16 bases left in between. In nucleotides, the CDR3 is TGTGCCAGCAGCCGGAGGCCGCCTCAGTCAACTAATGAAAAACTGTTTTTT. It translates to CASSRRPPQSTNEKLFF.

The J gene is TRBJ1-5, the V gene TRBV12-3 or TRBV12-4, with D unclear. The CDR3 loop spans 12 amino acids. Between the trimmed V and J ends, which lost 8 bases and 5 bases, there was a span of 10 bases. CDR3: CASSHGYQPQHF. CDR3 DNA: TGTGCCAGCTCGCATGGGTATCAGCCCCAGCATTTT.

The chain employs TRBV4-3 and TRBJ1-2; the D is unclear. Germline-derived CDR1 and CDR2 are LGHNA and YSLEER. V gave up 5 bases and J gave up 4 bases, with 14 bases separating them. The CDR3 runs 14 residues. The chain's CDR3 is CASSGKRVSYGYTF. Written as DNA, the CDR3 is TGCGCCAGCAGCGGGAAGAGGGTTTCCTATGGCTACACCTTC.

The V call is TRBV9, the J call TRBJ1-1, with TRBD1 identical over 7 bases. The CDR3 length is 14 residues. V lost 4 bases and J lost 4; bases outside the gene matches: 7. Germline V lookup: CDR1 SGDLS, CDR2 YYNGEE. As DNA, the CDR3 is TGTGCCAGCAGCCCGACAGGGTCGGGCACTGAAGCTTTCTTT. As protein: CASSPTGSGTEAFF. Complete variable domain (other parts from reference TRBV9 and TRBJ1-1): DSGVTQTPKHLITATGQRVTLRCSPRSGDLSVYWYQQSLDQGLQFLIQYYNGEERAKGNILERFSAQQFPDLHSELNLSSLELGDSALYFCASSPTGSGTEAFFGQGTRLTVV.

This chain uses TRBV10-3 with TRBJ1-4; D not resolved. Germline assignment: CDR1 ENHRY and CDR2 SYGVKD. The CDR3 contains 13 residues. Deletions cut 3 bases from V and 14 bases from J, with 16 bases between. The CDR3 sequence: CAISDAPAGGLFF. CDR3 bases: TGTGCCATCAGTGACGCCCCGGCCGGAGGGCTGTTTTTT.